Listed below are T cell receptor beta chains from one sample, sequenced in a study of T-cell memory formation after mild COVID-19. TCRdb passed the 5' RACE reads through MiXCR, listing each CDR3 protein once. The table includes roughly 200,000 distinct CDR3 sequences, more than 15% detected once. The specimen was PBMCs or a T cell subset sorted from them (not recorded which). The receptor set was obtained from an adult woman who had mild COVID-19 (a few samples of this study predate the infection). Cell type and time point are not known. Both conserved end residues are part of each CDR3. The D gene is left open where the match is weak. Only part of the rows carry a size: once, few, many, or a class if the clone is expanded.

>many|TRBJ2-1|TRBV7-9|NA
CASSLGSSYNEQFF
TGTGCCAGCAGCTTGGGGAGCTCCTACAATGAGCAGTTCTTC
>many|TRBJ2-7|TRBV5-1|TRBD1
CASSLGQGSYEQYF
TGTGCCAGCAGCCTGGGACAGGGCTCCTACGAGCAGTACTTC
>NA|TRBJ1-2|TRBV18|TRBD1
CASSRSTGTNYGYTF
TGTGCCAGCTCACGATCGACAGGGACTAACTATGGCTACACCTTC
>few|TRBJ2-3|TRBV5-1|TRBD2
CASIPSGRAGDTQYF
TGCGCCAGCATCCCTAGCGGGAGGGCAGGTGATACGCAGTATTTT
>few|TRBJ2-1|TRBV29-1|NA
CSVVVSGVPNEQFF
TGCAGCGTTGTTGTGTCGGGAGTACCGAATGAGCAGTTCTTC
>once|TRBJ2-3|TRBV7-9|NA
CASSLFQGSTDTQYF
TGTGCCAGCAGCTTATTCCAGGGAAGCACAGATACGCAGTATTTT
>few|TRBJ2-7|TRBV18|NA
CASSRSRELSYEQYF
TGTGCCAGCTCACGGTCCCGGGAGTTGTCCTACGAGCAGTACTTC
>NA|TRBJ1-4|TRBV4-1|NA
CASSQDVSEKLFF
TGCGCCAGCAGCCAAGATGTCAGTGAAAAACTGTTTTTT
>NA|TRBJ1-5|TRBV6-5|TRBD1
CASSYRGHNQPQHF
TGTGCCAGCAGCTACAGGGGGCACAATCAGCCCCAGCATTTT
>NA|TRBJ2-7|TRBV5-6|NA
CASSKRGGRYEQYF
TGTGCCAGCAGTAAAAGGGGGGGCCGCTACGAGCAGTACTTC
>few|TRBJ2-3|TRBV5-1|TRBD2
CASSTGLAGVSRTDTQYF
TGCGCCAGCAGCACGGGACTAGCGGGAGTTTCCCGCACAGATACGCAGTATTTT
>NA|TRBJ2-3|TRBV7-9|TRBD2
CASSPTSGAIDTQYF
TGTGCCAGCAGCCCAACTAGCGGGGCGATAGATACGCAGTATTTT
>NA|TRBJ2-1|TRBV7-9|NA
CASSFGGEEQFF
TGTGCCAGCAGCTTTGGGGGAGAGGAGCAGTTCTTC
>NA|TRBJ2-7|TRBV4-1|TRBD1
CASSPGTGEIYEQYF
TGCGCCAGCAGCCCTGGGACAGGGGAAATCTACGAGCAGTACTTC
>NA|TRBJ2-5|TRBV4-1|NA
CASSIGTVEETQYF
TGCGCCAGCAGCATTGGGACGGTAGAAGAGACCCAGTACTTC
>NA|TRBJ1-2|TRBV29-1|TRBD1
CSAVGQQDYYGYTF
TGCAGCGCAGTGGGACAGCAAGACTACTATGGCTACACCTTC
>NA|TRBJ2-2|TRBV4-3|NA
CASSPRVEGTGELFF
TGCGCCAGCAGCCCACGGGTTGAAGGCACCGGGGAGCTGTTTTTT
>few|TRBJ1-2|TRBV12-3/TRBV12-4|NA
CASSPSVSTRGYTF
TGTGCCAGCAGTCCCTCGGTATCGACGCGGGGCTACACCTTC
>once|TRBJ2-1|TRBV10-3|NA
CAISKLATGNEQFF
TGTGCCATCAGTAAGCTAGCAACCGGCAATGAGCAGTTCTTC
>few|TRBJ2-1|TRBV15|NA
CATSRAGGGDNEQFF
TGTGCCACCAGCAGAGCGGGGGGCGGGGACAATGAGCAGTTCTTC
>few|TRBJ2-5|TRBV20-1|NA
CSAPVSRILETQYF
TGCAGTGCCCCCGTCTCTAGAATACTAGAGACCCAGTACTTC
>NA|TRBJ1-5|TRBV6-1|NA
CASKSGWQPQHF
TGTGCCAGCAAATCTGGGTGGCAGCCCCAGCATTTT
>few|TRBJ2-1|TRBV5-1|NA
CASSFPDWPRQFF
TGCGCCAGCAGCTTCCCTGACTGGCCCCGGCAGTTCTTC
>NA|TRBJ2-1|TRBV28|NA
CASSPPGFSSYNEQFF
TGTGCCAGCAGCCCCCCTGGCTTTAGCTCCTACAATGAGCAGTTCTTC
>few|TRBJ2-1|TRBV10-3|NA
CAISEVGTGSYNEQFF
TGTGCCATCAGTGAGGTCGGGACGGGGTCCTACAATGAGCAGTTCTTC
>many|TRBJ2-5|TRBV7-9|TRBD1
CASSFQGARETQYF
TGTGCCAGCAGCTTCCAGGGGGCGCGAGAGACCCAGTACTTC
>NA|TRBJ2-7|TRBV6-5|NA
CASSRNRDGKYEQYF
TGTGCCAGCAGTCGTAACCGGGACGGTAAATACGAGCAGTACTTC
>NA|TRBJ2-7|TRBV5-5|NA
CASSVTVSYEQYF
TGTGCCAGCAGCGTGACCGTCTCCTACGAGCAGTACTTC
>once|TRBJ1-5|TRBV19|NA
CASSIGGWNQPQHF
TGTGCCAGTAGTATAGGGGGCTGGAATCAGCCCCAGCATTTT
>NA|TRBJ2-1|TRBV5-1|TRBD2
CASSQAGGPSNEQFF
TGCGCCAGCAGTCAAGCGGGAGGGCCCTCGAATGAGCAGTTCTTC
>NA|TRBJ1-2|TRBV20-1|NA
CSASQWGVYGYTF
TGCAGTGCTAGTCAATGGGGGGTTTATGGCTACACCTTC
>NA|TRBJ1-2|TRBV27|NA
CASSLRGGNGYTF
TGTGCCAGCAGTCTCCGAGGCGGCAATGGCTACACCTTC
>NA|TRBJ1-6|TRBV2|NA
CASSDDNSPLHF
TGTGCCAGCTCCGACGATAATTCACCCCTCCACTTT
>few|TRBJ2-2|TRBV5-1|NA
CASSNRLANTGELFF
TGCGCCAGCAGCAACCGACTAGCGAACACCGGGGAGCTGTTTTTT
>few|TRBJ1-2|TRBV28|TRBD1
CASSFSGTGGRNYGYTF
TGTGCCAGCAGTTTCTCGGGGACAGGGGGTCGTAACTATGGCTACACCTTC
>NA|TRBJ1-4|TRBV3-1|NA
CASSASLATNEKLFF
TGTGCCAGCAGCGCATCTCTTGCAACTAATGAAAAACTGTTTTTT
>many|TRBJ2-3|TRBV12-3/TRBV12-4|NA
CASSLGGVGDTQYF
TGTGCCAGCAGTTTGGGCGGGGTAGGGGATACGCAGTATTTT
>NA|TRBJ1-1|TRBV18|NA
CASSLGTGTEAFF
TGTGCCAGCTCACTGGGCACGGGCACTGAAGCTTTCTTT
>few|TRBJ2-5|TRBV30|NA
CAWSPGTKETQYF
TGTGCCTGGAGCCCAGGGACAAAAGAGACCCAGTACTTC
>NA|TRBJ1-4|TRBV20-1|NA
CSARFKLRINEKLFF
TGCAGTGCTAGGTTCAAACTCAGGATTAATGAAAAACTGTTTTTT
>NA|TRBJ1-2|TRBV29-1|NA
CSVEDRGRINYGGYTF
TGCAGCGTTGAAGATCGTGGCCGGATTAACTATGGTGGCTACACCTTC
>NA|TRBJ1-2|TRBV2|NA
CASSQTENYGYTF
TGTGCCAGCAGTCAGACCGAGAACTATGGCTACACCTTC
>NA|TRBJ2-2|TRBV20-1|NA
CSAMGTNTGELFF
TGCAGTGCTATGGGGACGAACACCGGGGAGCTGTTTTTT
>NA|TRBJ2-1|TRBV9|NA
CASSVVGGRRVF
TGTGCCAGCAGCGTAGTAGGAGGACGGAGGGTCTTC